The rows below give T cell receptor beta chains drawn from one sample of a study of blood T cell repertoires in COVID-19. The table came from immunoSEQ multiplex PCR; TCRdb's copy has only in-frame clones and leaves some out. The repertoire holds about 200,000 clones, with roughly nine tenths as singletons. Material: peripheral blood. The receptors were sampled from a man aged 60 to 69 with active or convalescent COVID-19. Both conserved end residues are part of each CDR3. A D gene is named only where the DNA matches it firmly. Clone size is not always given. Where it is, it says once, few, many or a class for expanded clones.

J gene | V gene | D gene | clone size | CDR3 protein
TRBJ2-6 | TRBV6-1 | TRBD1 | NA | CASSEASRQGYGANVLTF
TRBJ1-2 | TRBV6-1 | TRBD1 | NA | CASSEGQVHGYTF
TRBJ1-2 | TRBV27 | NA | NA | CASSLRNSGYGYTF
TRBJ1-1 | TRBV2 | TRBD1 | NA | CASRLTGQNTEAFF
TRBJ2-5 | TRBV19 | NA | NA | CASSITAAGETQYF
TRBJ1-2 | TRBV4-1 | TRBD1 | NA | CASSQEIDRDRETLNYGYTF
TRBJ1-3 | TRBV7-9 | NA | NA | CASSAVGPTIYF
TRBJ2-7 | TRBV30 | TRBD2 | NA | CAWNRLAGGTTYEQYF
TRBJ2-2 | TRBV11-1 | NA | once | CASSIDRIGLFF
TRBJ1-6 | TRBV12-5 | TRBD1 | NA | CASGLALWDRAGSPLHF
TRBJ1-5 | TRBV30 | NA | NA | CAWGPFGGQPQHF
TRBJ1-3 | TRBV5-5 | NA | NA | CASSLSAHPTDPFSGNTIYF
TRBJ1-2 | TRBV7-9 | TRBD1 | NA | CASSDSGGGYGYTF
TRBJ1-1 | TRBV2 | NA | NA | CASVVMNTEAFF
TRBJ2-5 | TRBV6-5 | TRBD2 | NA | CASSIRTSGETQYF
TRBJ2-5 | TRBV5-6 | TRBD2 | NA | CASSLLAPGETQYF
TRBJ2-2 | TRBV11-3 | NA | NA | CASSPRGGGGNTGELFF
TRBJ1-6 | TRBV2 | NA | NA | CASSGPGGAPLHF
TRBJ2-2 | TRBV3-1/TRBV3-2 | NA | NA | CASWGSGRVAGTWDTGELFF
TRBJ2-7 | TRBV5-5 | NA | NA | CASSLLVFYEQYF
TRBJ2-1 | TRBV19 | TRBD1 | NA | CASSARDSSYNEQFF
TRBJ2-7 | TRBV5-5 | TRBD2 | NA | CASSLLVSGGTYEQYF
TRBJ2-2 | TRBV9 | TRBD1 | NA | CASSVAGQGVRNGELFF
TRBJ2-1 | TRBV9 | NA | once | CASSVDAINEQFF
TRBJ1-4 | TRBV10-3 | NA | NA | CAISETDSLNEKLFF
TRBJ2-2 | TRBV5-1 | TRBD1 | NA | CASSLVDTGGSYGVTGELFF
TRBJ2-3 | TRBV7-9 | TRBD2 | once | CASSSRGGTDTQYF
TRBJ1-2 | TRBV27 | TRBD1 | NA | CASSSRQGATFGYGYTF